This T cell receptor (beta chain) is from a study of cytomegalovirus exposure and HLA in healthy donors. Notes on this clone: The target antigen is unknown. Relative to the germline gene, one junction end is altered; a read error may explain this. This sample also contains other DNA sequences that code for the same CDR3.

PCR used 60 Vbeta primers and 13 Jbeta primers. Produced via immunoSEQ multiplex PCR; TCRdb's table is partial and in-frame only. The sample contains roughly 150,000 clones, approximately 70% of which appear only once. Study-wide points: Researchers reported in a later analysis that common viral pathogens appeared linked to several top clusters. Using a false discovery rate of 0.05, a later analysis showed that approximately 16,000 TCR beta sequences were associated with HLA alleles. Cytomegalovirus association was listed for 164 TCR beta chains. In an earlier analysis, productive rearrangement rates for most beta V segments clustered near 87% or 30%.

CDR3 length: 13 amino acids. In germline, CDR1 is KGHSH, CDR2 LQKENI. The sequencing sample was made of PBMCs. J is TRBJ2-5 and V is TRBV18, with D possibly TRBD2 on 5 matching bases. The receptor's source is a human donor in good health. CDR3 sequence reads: CASSPEGWETQYF. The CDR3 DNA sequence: TGCGCCAGCTCACCCGAGGGATGGGAGACCCAGTACTTC.